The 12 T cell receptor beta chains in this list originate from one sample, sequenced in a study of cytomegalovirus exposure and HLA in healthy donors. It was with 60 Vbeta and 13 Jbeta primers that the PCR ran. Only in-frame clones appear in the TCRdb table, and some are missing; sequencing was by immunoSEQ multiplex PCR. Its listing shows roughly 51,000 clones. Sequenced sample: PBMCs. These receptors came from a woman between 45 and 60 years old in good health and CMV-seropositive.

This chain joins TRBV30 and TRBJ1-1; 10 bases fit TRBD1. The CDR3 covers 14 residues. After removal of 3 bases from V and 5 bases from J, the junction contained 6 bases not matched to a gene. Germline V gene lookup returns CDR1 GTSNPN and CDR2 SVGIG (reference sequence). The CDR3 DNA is TGTGCCTGGAGAGACAGGGGGCGACGGACTGAAGCTTTCTTT. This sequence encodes CAWRDRGRRTEAFF.

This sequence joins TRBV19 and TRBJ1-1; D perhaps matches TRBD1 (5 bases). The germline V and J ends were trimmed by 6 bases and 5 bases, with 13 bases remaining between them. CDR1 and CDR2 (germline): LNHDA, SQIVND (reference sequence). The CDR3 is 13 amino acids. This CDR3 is CASSVDSYTEAFF. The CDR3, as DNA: TGTGCCAGTAGCGTAGACAGTTATACTGAAGCTTTCTTT.

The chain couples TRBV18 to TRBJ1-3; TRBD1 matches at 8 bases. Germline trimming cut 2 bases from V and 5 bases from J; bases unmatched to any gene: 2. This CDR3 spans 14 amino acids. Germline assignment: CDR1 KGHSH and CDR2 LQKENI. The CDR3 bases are TGTGCCAGCTCACCAGACAGGGGAAGAAACACCATATATTTT. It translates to CASSPDRGRNTIYF.

CDR3 sequence reads: CAISDEWRQTNTGELFF. DNA for the CDR3: TGTGCCATCTCTGACGAGTGGAGACAGACGAACACCGGGGAGCTGTTTTTT. The chain has TRBV10-3 and TRBJ2-2, with D possibly being TRBD1 (5 bases). Germline V CDR1 and CDR2: ENHRY, SYGVKD. V was clipped by 8 bases and J by 0 bases, with 19 bases between them. CDR3 length: 17 residues.

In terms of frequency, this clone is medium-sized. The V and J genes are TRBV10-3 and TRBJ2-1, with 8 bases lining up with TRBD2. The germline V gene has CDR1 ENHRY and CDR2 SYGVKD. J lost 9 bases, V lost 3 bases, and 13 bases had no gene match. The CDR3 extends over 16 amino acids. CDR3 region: CAISDSGTRLAGEQFF. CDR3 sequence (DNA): TGTGCCATCAGTGACTCCGGGACTAGGTTAGCAGGTGAGCAGTTCTTC.

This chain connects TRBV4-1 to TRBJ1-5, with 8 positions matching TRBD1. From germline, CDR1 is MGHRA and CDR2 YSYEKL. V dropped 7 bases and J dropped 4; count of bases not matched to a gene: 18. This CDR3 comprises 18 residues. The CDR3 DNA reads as TGCGCCAGCACATCTACAGGGGGGACAAGAAAGGCTAATCAGCCCCAGCATTTT. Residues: CASTSTGGTRKANQPQHF.

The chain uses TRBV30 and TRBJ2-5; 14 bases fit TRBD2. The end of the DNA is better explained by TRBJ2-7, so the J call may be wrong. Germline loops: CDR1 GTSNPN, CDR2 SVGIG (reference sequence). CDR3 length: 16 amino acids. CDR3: CAWGRKGLAGGAEQYF. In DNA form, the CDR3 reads TGTGCCTGGGGCCGTAAAGGACTAGCGGGAGGCGCCGAGCAGTACTTC.

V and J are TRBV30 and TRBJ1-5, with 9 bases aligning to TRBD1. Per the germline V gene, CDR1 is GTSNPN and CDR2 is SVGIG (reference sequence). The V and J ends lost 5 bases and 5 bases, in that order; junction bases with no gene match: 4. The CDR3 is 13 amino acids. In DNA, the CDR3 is TGTGCCTGGGGGGGACAGGGCCATCAGCCCCAGCATTTT. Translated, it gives CAWGGQGHQPQHF.

The CDR3 region is CASGTQLNYGYTF. The CDR3 DNA follows: TGTGCCAGCGGGACACAACTTAACTATGGCTACACCTTC. The chain has TRBV5-6 and TRBJ1-2; D may be TRBD1 (6 bases). V dropped 7 bases and J dropped 1 base, with 11 bases sitting between them. Germline values: CDR1 SGHDT, CDR2 YYEEEE. This CDR3 region has 13 residues.

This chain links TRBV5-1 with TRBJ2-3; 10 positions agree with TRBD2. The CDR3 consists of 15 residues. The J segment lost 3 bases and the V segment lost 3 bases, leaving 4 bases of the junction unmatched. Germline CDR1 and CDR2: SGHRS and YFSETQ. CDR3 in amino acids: CASSYLAGETDTQYF. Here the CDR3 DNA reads TGCGCCAGCAGCTACCTAGCGGGAGAGACAGATACGCAGTATTTT.

The CDR3 sequence: CASSSWTDHQPQHF. DNA of the CDR3: TGTGCCAGCAGCTCCTGGACAGATCATCAGCCCCAGCATTTT. The chain is built from TRBV7-9 and TRBJ1-5; the D gene is possibly TRBD1 (6 bases). Germline assignment: CDR1 SEHNR and CDR2 FQNEAQ (reference sequence). V was clipped by 4 bases and J by 5 bases, with 12 bases between them. The CDR3 runs 14 residues.

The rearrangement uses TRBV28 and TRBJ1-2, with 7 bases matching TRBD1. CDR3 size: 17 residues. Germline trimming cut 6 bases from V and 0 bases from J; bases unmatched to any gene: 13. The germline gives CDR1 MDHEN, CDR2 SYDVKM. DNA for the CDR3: TGTGCCAGCAGCCCAAACAGGGGCCGGATAGCTAACTATGGCTACACCTTC. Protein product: CASSPNRGRIANYGYTF.